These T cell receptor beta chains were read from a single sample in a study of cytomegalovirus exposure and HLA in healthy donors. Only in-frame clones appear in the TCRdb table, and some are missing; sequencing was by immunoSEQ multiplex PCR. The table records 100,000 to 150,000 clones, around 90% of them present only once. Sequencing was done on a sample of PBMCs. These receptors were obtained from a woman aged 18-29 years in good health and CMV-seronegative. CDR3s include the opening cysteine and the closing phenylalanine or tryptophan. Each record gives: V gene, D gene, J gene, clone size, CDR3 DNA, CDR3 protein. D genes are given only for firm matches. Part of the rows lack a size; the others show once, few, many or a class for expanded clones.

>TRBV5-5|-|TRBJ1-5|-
TGTGCCAGCACCGAGGGACAACCAGAAGTTGGCAATCAGCCCCAGCATTTT
CASTEGQPEVGNQPQHF
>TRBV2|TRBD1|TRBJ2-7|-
TGTGCCAGCAGTGGGGGACAGGGTGGTGAGCAGTACTTC
CASSGGQGGEQYF
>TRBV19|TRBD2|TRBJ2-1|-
TGTGCCAGTAGTATTTCCGGGACTAACTACAATGAGCAGTTCTTC
CASSISGTNYNEQFF
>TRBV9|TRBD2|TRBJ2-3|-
TGTGCCAGCAGCGTTTTAGCGGGGGCGACCACAGATACGCAGTATTTT
CASSVLAGATTDTQYF
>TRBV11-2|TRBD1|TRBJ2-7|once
TGTGCCAGCAGCTTATTCGCCGGGACAGGGAACGAGCAGTACTTC
CASSLFAGTGNEQYF
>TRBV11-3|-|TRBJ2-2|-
TGTGCCAGCAGCCCAGAGGGCCAGCCGCGGGTCACCGGGGAGCTGTTTTTT
CASSPEGQPRVTGELFF
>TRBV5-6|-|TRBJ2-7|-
TGTGCCAGCAGCTTGGAAGAGTCGGGGTCTCTCGAGCAGTACTTC
CASSLEESGSLEQYF
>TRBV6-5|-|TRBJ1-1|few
TGTGCCAGCAGACAGGGTCTTGGCACTGAAGCTTTCTTT
CASRQGLGTEAFF
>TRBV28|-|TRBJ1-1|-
TGTGCCAGCAGTTTGTACAGGGCCAACACTGAAGCTTTCTTT
CASSLYRANTEAFF
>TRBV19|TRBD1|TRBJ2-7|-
TGTGCCAGTAGCCTACGGACAGGGGGTTACATCTCCTACGAGCAGTACTTC
CASSLRTGGYISYEQYF
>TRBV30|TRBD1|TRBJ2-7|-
TGTGCCTGGCTAAACCGGGACAGGGGGTTTTACGAGCAGTACTTC
CAWLNRDRGFYEQYF
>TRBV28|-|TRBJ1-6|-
TGTGCCAGCAGCCCCGCGGTTTCAGGGAATTCACCCCTCCACTTT
CASSPAVSGNSPLHF
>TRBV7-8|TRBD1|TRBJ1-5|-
TGTGCCAGCAGCTTAGCGCGGCAGGGGGCACTTCAGCCCCAGCATTTT
CASSLARQGALQPQHF
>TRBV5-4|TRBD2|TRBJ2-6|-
TGTGCCAGCAGCTTGAAACTAGCGGGAGGGTCTGGGGCCAACGTCCTGACTTTC
CASSLKLAGGSGANVLTF
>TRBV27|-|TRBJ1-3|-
TGTGCCAGCAGTCGAGACATGAGCTCTGGAAACACCATATATTTT
CASSRDMSSGNTIYF
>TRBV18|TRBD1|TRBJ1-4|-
TGTGCCAGCTCACCACCTGTGACAGGGGTGGAAAAACTGTTTTTT
CASSPPVTGVEKLFF
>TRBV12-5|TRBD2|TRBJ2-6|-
TGTGCTAGTGGTTTGGGACTAGCGGGGGGCTCTGGGGCCAACGTCCTGACTTTC
CASGLGLAGGSGANVLTF
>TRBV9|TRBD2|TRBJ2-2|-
TGTGCCAGCAGCGTAGCGGGAGCGGGAACGAACACCGGGGAGCTGTTTTTT
CASSVAGAGTNTGELFF
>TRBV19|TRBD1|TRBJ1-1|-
TGTGCCAGTAGTATAGTCCGTAAAATCGACAGGGGGGACACTGAAGCTTTCTTT
CASSIVRKIDRGDTEAFF
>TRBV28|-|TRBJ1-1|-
TGTGCCAGCAGTTCTTCAGGGCGGCGGACTGAAGCTTTCTTT
CASSSSGRRTEAFF
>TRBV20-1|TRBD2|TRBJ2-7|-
TGCACCGCGGGGCTAGCGGGTTGTTTC
CTAGLAGCF
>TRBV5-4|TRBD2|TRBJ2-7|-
TGTGCCAGCAGCCCGGACGGGGGGGGGAACTACGAGCAGTACTTC
CASSPDGGGNYEQYF
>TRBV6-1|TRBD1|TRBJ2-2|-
TGTGCCAGCATAATGTCACAGGGGTTCGCCGGGGAGCTGTTTTTT
CASIMSQGFAGELFF
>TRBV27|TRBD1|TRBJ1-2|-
TGTGCCAGCAGTGCAGGGGGCAGGGGATACTATGGCTACACCTTC
CASSAGGRGYYGYTF